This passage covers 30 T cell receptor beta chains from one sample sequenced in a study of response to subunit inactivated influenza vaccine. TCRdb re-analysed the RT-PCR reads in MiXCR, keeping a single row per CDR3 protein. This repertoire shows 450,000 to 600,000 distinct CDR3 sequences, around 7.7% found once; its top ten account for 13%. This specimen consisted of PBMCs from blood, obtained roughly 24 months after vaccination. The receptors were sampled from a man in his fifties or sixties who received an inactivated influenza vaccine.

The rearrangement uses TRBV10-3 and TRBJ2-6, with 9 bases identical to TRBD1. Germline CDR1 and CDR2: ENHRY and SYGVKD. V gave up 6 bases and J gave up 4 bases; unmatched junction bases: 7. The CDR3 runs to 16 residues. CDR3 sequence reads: CAISGQGLGGANVLTF. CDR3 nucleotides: TGTGCCATCAGCGGACAGGGGCTGGGGGGGGCCAACGTCCTGACTTTC.

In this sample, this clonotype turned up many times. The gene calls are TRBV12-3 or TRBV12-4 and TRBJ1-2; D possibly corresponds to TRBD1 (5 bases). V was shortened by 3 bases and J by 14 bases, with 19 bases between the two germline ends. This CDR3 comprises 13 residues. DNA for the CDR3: TGTGCCAGCAGTTTTGGGGGAAGGACGGCGAATACCTTC. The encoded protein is CASSFGGRTANTF.

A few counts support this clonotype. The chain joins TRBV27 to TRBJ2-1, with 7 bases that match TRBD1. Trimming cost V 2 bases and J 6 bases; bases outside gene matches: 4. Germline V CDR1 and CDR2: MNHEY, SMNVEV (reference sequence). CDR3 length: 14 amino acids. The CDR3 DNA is TGTGCCAGCAGTTTAAGAGGGGGCCCCAATGAGCAGTTCTTC. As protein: CASSLRGGPNEQFF.

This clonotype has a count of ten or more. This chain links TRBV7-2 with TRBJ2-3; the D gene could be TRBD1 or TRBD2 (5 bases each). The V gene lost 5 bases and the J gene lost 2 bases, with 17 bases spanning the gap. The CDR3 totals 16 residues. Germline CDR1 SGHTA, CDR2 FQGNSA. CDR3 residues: CASSQAGTTLTDTQYF. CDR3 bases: TGTGCCAGCAGCCAGGCCGGGACCACCCTCACAGATACGCAGTATTTT.

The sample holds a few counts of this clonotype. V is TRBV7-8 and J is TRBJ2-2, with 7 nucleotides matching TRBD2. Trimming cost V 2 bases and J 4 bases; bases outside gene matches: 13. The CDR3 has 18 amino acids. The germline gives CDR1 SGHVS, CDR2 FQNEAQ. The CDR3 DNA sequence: TGTGCCAGCAGCTTACCTCGTTCGGTAGCGGGCCGCACCGGGGAGCTGTTTTTT. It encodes CASSLPRSVAGRTGELFF.

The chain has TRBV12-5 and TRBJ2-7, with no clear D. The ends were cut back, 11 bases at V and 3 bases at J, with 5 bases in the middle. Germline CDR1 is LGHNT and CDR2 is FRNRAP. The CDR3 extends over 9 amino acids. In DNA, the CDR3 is TGTGCTTCTTACTACGAGCAGTACTTC. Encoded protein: CASYYEQYF.

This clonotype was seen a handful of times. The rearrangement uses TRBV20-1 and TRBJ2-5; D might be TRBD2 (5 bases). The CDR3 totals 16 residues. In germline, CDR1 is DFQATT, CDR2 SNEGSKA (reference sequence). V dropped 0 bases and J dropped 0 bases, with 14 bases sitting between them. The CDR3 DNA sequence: TGCAGTGCTAGAGATTCGGGAAGCGTGTACCAAGAGACCCAGTACTTC. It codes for CSARDSGSVYQETQYF.

As DNA, the CDR3 is TGTGCCAGCAGTGATTATACAGGGGTTACTGAAGCTTTCTTT. Protein: CASSDYTGVTEAFF. The chain joins TRBV6-1 to TRBJ1-1, with TRBD1 matching 7 bases. Germline trimming cut 3 bases from V and 5 bases from J; bases unmatched to any gene: 6. Germline loops: CDR1 MNHNS, CDR2 SASEGT. CDR3 length: 14 residues.

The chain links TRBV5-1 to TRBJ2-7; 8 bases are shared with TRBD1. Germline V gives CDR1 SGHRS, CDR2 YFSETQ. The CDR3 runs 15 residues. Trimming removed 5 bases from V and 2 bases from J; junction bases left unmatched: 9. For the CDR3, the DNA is TGCGCCAGCAGTACTACCGGGACAGGAGCCTACGAGCAGTACTTC. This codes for CASSTTGTGAYEQYF.

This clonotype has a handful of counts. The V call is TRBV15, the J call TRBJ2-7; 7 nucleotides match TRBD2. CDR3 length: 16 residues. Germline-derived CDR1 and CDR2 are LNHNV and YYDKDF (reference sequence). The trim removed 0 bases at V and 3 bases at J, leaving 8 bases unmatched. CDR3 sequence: CATSRDGSGGIYEQYF. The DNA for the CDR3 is TGTGCCACCAGCAGAGATGGATCGGGAGGTATCTACGAGCAGTACTTC.

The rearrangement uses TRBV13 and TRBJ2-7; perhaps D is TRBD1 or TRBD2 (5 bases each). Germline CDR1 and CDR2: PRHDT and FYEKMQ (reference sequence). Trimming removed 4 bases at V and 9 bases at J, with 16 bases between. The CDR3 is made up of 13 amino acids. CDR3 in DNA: TGTGCCAGCAGCTCCGGGACCTTGCCGGCGCAGTACTTC. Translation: CASSSGTLPAQYF.

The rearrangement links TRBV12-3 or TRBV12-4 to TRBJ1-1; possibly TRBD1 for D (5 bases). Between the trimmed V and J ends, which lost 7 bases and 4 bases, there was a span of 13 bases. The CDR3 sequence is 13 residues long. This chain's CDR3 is CASILSGGTEAFF. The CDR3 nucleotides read TGTGCCAGCATCCTAAGCGGGGGCACTGAAGCTTTCTTT.

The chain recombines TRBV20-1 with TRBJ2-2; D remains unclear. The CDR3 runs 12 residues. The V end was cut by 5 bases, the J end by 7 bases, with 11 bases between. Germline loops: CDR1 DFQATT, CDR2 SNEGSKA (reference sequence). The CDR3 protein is CSASRPDGELFF. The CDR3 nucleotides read TGCAGTGCTTCCCGCCCCGACGGGGAGCTGTTTTTT.

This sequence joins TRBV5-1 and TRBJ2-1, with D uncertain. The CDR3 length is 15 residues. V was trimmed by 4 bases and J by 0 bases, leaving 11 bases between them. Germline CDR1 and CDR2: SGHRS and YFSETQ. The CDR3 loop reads CASSPKDISYNEQFF. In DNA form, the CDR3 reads TGCGCCAGCAGCCCGAAGGATATCTCCTACAATGAGCAGTTCTTC.

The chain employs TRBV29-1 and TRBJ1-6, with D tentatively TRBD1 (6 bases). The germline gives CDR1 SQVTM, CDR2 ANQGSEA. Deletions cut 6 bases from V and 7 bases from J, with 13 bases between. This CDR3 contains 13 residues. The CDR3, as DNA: TGCAGCGTCCGAGGGGGTACGAATTCACCCCTCCACTTT. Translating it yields CSVRGGTNSPLHF.

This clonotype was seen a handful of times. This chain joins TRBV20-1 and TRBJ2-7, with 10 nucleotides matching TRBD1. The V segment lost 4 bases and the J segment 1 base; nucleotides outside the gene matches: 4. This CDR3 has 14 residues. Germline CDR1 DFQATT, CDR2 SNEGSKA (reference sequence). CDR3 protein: CSAIGTGDSYEQYF. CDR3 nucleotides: TGCAGTGCTATTGGGACAGGGGATTCCTACGAGCAGTACTTC.

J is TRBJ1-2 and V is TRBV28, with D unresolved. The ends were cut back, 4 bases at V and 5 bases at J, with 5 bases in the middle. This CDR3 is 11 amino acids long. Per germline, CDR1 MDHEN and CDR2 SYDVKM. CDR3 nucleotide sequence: TGTGCCAGCAGTTGGATGTATGGCTACACCTTC. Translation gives CASSWMYGYTF.

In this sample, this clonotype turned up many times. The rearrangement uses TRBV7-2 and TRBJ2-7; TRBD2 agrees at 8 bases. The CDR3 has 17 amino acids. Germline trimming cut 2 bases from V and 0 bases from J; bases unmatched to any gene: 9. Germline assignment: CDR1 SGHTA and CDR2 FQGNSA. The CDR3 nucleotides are TGTGCCAGCAGCTTAAGTAGGAGCGGGAGAAGCTCCTACGAGCAGTACTTC. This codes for CASSLSRSGRSSYEQYF.

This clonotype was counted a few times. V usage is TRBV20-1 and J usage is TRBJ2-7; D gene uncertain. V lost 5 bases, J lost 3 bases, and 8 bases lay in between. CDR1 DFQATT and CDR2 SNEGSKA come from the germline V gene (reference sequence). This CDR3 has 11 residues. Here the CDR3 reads CSAQDLYEQYF. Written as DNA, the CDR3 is TGCAGTGCTCAGGACCTCTACGAGCAGTACTTC.

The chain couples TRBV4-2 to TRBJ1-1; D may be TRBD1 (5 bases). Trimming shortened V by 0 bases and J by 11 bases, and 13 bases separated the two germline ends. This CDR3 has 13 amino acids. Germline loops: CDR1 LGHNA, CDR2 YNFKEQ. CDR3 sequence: CASSQDEGMGAFF. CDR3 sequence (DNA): TGTGCCAGCAGCCAAGACGAGGGGATGGGTGCTTTCTTT.

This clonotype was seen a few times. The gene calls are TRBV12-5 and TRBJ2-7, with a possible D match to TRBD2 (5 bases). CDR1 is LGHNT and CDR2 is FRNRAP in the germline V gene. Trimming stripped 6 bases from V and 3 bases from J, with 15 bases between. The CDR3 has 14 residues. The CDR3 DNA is TGTGCTAGTGGGTCCAAGGGAGCCCTCTACGAGCAGTACTTC. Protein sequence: CASGSKGALYEQYF.

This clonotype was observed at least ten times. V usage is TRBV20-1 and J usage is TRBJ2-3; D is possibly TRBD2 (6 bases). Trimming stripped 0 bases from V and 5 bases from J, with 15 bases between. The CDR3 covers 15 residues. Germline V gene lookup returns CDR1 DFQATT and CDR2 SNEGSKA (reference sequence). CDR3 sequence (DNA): TGCAGTGCTAGAGATTGGGGGGTCGGCGGAGATACGCAGTATTTT. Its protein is CSARDWGVGGDTQYF.

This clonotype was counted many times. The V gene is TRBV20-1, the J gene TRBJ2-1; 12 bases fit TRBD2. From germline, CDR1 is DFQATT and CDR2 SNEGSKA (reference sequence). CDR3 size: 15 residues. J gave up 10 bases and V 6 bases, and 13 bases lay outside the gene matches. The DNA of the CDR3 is TGCAGTGCAGAAACGACTAGCGGGAGACCCGACGAGCAGTTCTTC. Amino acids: CSAETTSGRPDEQFF.

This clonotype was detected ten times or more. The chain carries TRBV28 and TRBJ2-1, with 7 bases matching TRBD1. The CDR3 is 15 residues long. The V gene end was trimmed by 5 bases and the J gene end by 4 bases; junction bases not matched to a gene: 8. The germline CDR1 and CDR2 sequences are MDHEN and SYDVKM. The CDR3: CASSPSGTAYNEQFF. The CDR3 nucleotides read TGTGCCAGCAGTCCGTCCGGGACAGCTTACAATGAGCAGTTCTTC.

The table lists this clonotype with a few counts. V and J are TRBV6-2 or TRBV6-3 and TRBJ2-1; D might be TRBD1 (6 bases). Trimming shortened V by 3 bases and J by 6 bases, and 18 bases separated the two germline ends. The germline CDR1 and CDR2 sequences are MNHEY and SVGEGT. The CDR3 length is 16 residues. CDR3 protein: CASSYLGAGGPNEQFF. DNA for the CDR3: TGTGCCAGCAGTTATTTGGGGGCAGGAGGCCCCAATGAGCAGTTCTTC.

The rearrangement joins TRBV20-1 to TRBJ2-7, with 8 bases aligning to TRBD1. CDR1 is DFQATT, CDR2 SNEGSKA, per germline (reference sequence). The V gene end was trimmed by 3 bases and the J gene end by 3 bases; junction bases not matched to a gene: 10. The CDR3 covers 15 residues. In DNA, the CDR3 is TGCAGTGCTAGGTATTTGAGACAGGGGTTCTACGAGCAGTACTTC. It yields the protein CSARYLRQGFYEQYF.

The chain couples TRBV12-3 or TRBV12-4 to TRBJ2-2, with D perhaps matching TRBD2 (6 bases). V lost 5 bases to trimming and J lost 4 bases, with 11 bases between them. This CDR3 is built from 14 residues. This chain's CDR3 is CASSAGGSTGELFF. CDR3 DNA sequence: TGTGCCAGCAGTGCAGGAGGGTCCACCGGGGAGCTGTTTTTT.

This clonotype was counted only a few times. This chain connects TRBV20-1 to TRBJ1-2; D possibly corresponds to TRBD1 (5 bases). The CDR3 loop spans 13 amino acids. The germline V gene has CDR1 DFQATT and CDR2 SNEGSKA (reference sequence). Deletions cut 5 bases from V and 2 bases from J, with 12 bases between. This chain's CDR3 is CSAAPRGNYGYTF. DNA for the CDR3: TGCAGTGCTGCCCCGCGGGGGAACTATGGCTACACCTTC.

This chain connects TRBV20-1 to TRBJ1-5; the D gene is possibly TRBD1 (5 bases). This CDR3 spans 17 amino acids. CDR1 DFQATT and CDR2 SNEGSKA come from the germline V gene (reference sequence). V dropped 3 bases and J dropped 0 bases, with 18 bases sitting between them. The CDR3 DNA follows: TGCAGTGCTAGGGACTCCCCTGGGACCTATAGCAATCAGCCCCAGCATTTT. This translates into CSARDSPGTYSNQPQHF.

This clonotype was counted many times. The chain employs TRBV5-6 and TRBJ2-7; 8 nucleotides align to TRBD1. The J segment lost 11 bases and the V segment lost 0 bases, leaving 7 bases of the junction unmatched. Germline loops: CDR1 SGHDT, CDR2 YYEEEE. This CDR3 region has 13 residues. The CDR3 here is CASSLGTGIREYF. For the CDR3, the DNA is TGTGCCAGCAGCTTGGGGACAGGGATTAGGGAGTACTTC.